One TCR beta chain is described in this entry. The antigen is undetermined. This record belongs to a study of shared clonotypes between healthy human individuals. Assay used: immunoSEQ multiplex PCR; TCRdb lists only in-frame clones, some missing. The table records roughly 2.1 million clones, under 95% of them present only once. It was CD45RO-negative cells, positively selected for CCR7, that made up naive CD8 cells, with terminally differentiated effector memory CD45RA+ cells excluded. All participating donors were Caucasian adults from Nashville, Tennessee. CDR3 length: 11 residues. Per the germline V gene, CDR1 is MNHEY and CDR2 is SMNVEV (reference sequence). Trimming shortened V by 6 bases and J by 5 bases, and 7 bases separated the two germline ends. Study-wide points: Researchers sampled blood only, noting tissue repertoires likely differ.

The rearrangement uses TRBV27 and TRBJ1-1; the D is unclear. Sequencing used naive CD8+ T cells from PBMCs. This receptor was obtained from a man aged 18 to 29 in good health. Some clones in this sample may be carry-over from other donors' samples. CDR3 coding DNA: TGTGCCAGCAGAGGGTGGACTGAAGCTTTCTTT. Its translation: CASRGWTEAFF.